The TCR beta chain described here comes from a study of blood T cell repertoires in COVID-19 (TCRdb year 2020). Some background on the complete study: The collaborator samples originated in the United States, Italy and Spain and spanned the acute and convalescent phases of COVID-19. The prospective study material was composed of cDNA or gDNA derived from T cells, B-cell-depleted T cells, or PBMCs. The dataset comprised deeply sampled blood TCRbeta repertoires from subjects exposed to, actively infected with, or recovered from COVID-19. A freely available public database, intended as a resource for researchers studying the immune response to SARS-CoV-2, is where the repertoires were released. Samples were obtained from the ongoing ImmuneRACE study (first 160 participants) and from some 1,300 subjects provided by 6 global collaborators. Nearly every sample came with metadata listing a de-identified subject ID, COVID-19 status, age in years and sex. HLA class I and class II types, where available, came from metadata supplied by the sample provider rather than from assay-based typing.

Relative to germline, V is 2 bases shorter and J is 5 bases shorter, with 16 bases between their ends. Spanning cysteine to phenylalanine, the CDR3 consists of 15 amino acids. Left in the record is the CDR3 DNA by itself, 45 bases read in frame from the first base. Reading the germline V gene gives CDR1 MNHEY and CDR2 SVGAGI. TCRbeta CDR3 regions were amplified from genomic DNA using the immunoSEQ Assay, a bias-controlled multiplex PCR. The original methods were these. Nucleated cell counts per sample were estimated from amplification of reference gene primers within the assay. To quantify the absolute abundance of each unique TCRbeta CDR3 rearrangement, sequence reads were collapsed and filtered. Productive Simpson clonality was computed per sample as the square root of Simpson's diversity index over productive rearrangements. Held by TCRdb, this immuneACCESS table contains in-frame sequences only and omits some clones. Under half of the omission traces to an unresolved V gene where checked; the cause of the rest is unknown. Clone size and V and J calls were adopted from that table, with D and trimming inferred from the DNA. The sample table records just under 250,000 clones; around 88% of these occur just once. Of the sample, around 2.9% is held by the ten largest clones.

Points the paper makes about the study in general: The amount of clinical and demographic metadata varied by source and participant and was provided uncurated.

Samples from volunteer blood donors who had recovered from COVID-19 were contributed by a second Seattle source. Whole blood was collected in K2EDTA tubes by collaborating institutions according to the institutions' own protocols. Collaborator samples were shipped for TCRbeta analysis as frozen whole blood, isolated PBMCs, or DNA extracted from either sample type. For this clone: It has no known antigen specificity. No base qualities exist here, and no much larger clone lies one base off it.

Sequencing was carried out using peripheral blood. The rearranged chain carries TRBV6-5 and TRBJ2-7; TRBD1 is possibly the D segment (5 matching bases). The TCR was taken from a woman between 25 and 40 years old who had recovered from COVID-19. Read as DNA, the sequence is TGTGCCAGCAGTTACGGCATAACAGGCGTCGACGAGCAGTACTTC. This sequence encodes CASSYGITGVDEQYF.